These T cell receptor beta chains were read from a single sample in a study of PD-1 blockade in mismatch repair-deficient tumors. Sequenced by immunoSEQ multiplex PCR; TCRdb stores in-frame clones only, minus some. The sample has about 68,000 clones; approximately 78% are singletons. The sample was peripheral blood, taken 2 weeks after starting pembrolizumab. Source of these receptors: an adult with mismatch repair-deficient cancer. The CDR3 runs from the conserved cysteine through the conserved F or W. The order of the fields is V gene, J gene, clone size, D gene, CDR3 protein, CDR3 DNA. A D gene is named only where the DNA matches it firmly. Part of the rows lack a size; the others show once, few, many or a class for expanded clones.

v_gene: TRBV5-4
j_gene: TRBJ1-4
abundance: -
d_gene: -
CDR3aa: CASSLVRSEKLFF
CDR3nt: TGTGCCAGCAGCTTGGTCAGGAGCGAAAAACTGTTTTTT

v_gene: TRBV18
j_gene: TRBJ2-6
abundance: -
d_gene: -
CDR3aa: CASSPGLTSGANVLTF
CDR3nt: TGTGCCAGCTCACCCGGACTTACATCTGGGGCCAACGTCCTGACTTTC

v_gene: TRBV7-3
j_gene: TRBJ2-2
abundance: few
d_gene: TRBD1
CDR3aa: CASSLGTGATGELFF
CDR3nt: TGTGCCAGCAGCCTCGGGACAGGGGCCACCGGGGAGCTGTTTTTT

v_gene: TRBV2
j_gene: TRBJ1-5
abundance: few
d_gene: -
CDR3aa: CASTWGGQEPQHF
CDR3nt: TGTGCCAGCACCTGGGGAGGGCAGGAGCCCCAGCATTTT

v_gene: TRBV6-1
j_gene: TRBJ1-1
abundance: -
d_gene: -
CDR3aa: CASSVSQDTEAFF
CDR3nt: TGTGCCAGCAGTGTAAGCCAGGACACTGAAGCTTTCTTT

v_gene: TRBV5-6
j_gene: TRBJ1-1
abundance: -
d_gene: TRBD1
CDR3aa: CASSVPTGGTEAFF
CDR3nt: TGTGCCAGCAGCGTACCTACAGGGGGCACTGAAGCTTTCTTT

v_gene: TRBV5-1
j_gene: TRBJ2-3
abundance: -
d_gene: -
CDR3aa: CASSLGSTDTQYF
CDR3nt: TGCGCCAGCAGCTTGGGGTCCACAGATACGCAGTATTTT

v_gene: TRBV11-2
j_gene: TRBJ2-2
abundance: -
d_gene: -
CDR3aa: CASSLGFRELFF
CDR3nt: TGTGCCAGCAGCTTAGGTTTCAGGGAGCTGTTTTTT

v_gene: TRBV11-3
j_gene: TRBJ2-1
abundance: -
d_gene: -
CDR3aa: CASSESGLYKDEQFF
CDR3nt: TGTGCCAGCAGCGAAAGCGGACTCTACAAGGATGAGCAGTTCTTC

v_gene: TRBV7-3
j_gene: TRBJ2-1
abundance: -
d_gene: -
CDR3aa: CASSPGVGPSNEQFF
CDR3nt: TGTGCCAGCAGCCCGGGGGTGGGTCCGAGTAATGAGCAGTTCTTC

v_gene: TRBV9
j_gene: TRBJ2-2
abundance: -
d_gene: TRBD2
CDR3aa: CASSVGTAGGSGELFF
CDR3nt: TGTGCCAGCAGCGTAGGGACTGCCGGGGGGTCCGGGGAGCTGTTTTTT

v_gene: TRBV27
j_gene: TRBJ1-1
abundance: -
d_gene: -
CDR3aa: CASSNNDEDTEAFF
CDR3nt: TGTGCCAGCAGTAATAATGATGAAGACACTGAAGCTTTCTTT

v_gene: TRBV7-2
j_gene: TRBJ2-1
abundance: -
d_gene: -
CDR3aa: CASSFLKSEQFF
CDR3nt: TGTGCCAGCAGCTTCCTAAAGAGTGAGCAGTTCTTC

v_gene: TRBV5-1
j_gene: TRBJ1-4
abundance: -
d_gene: -
CDR3aa: CASSILGGEEKLFF
CDR3nt: TGCGCCAGCAGCATTCTAGGGGGTGAGGAAAAACTGTTTTTT

v_gene: TRBV19
j_gene: TRBJ2-7
abundance: -
d_gene: TRBD1
CDR3aa: CASSLGQGYEQYF
CDR3nt: TGTGCCAGTAGCCTGGGACAGGGTTACGAGCAGTACTTC

v_gene: TRBV14
j_gene: TRBJ2-1
abundance: -
d_gene: -
CDR3aa: CASSQGTIPYNEQFF
CDR3nt: TGTGCCAGCAGCCAAGGGACTATCCCCTACAATGAGCAGTTCTTC

v_gene: TRBV18
j_gene: TRBJ1-3
abundance: -
d_gene: -
CDR3aa: CASSPGSGSGNTIYF
CDR3nt: TGTGCCAGCTCACCGGGGTCTGGATCTGGAAACACCATATATTTT